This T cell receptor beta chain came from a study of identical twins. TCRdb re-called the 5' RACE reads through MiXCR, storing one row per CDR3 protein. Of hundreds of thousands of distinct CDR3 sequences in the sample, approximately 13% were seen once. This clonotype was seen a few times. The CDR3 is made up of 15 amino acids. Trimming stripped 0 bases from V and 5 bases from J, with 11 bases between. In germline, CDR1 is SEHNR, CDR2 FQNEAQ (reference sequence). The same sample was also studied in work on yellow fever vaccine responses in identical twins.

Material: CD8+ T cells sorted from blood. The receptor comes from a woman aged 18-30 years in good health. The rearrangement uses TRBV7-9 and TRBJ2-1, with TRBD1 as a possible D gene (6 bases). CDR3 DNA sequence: TGTGCCAGCAGCTTAGCTTCTTGGGACAACAATGAGCAGTTCTTC. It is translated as CASSLASWDNNEQFF.